This is a list of T cell receptor beta chains from one sample in a study of memory CD4+ T cells and cytomegalovirus serostatus. The assay was immunoSEQ multiplex PCR, and TCRdb's table has in-frame clones only and misses some. Of approximately 30,000 clones in the sample, about 80% were seen once. Input material: memory CD4+ T cells from blood. The receptors stem from an adult in good health and CMV-seronegative. Some clones in this sample may be carry-over from other donors' samples. Both conserved end residues are trimmed from each CDR3. The order of the fields is V gene, J gene, CDR3 protein.

V gene: TRBV18; J gene: TRBJ1-3; CDR3 protein: ASSPSHGTSSGNTIY
V gene: TRBV6-5; J gene: TRBJ1-1; CDR3 protein: ASSYREMNTEAF
V gene: TRBV6-1; J gene: TRBJ2-4; CDR3 protein: ASSERGAKNIQY
V gene: TRBV11-3; J gene: TRBJ1-1; CDR3 protein: ASSLTGGRTEAF
V gene: TRBV18; J gene: TRBJ1-1; CDR3 protein: ASSPETGMNTEAF
V gene: TRBV5-4; J gene: TRBJ1-6; CDR3 protein: ASSLFGRVANSPLH
V gene: TRBV5-1; J gene: TRBJ2-1; CDR3 protein: ASSFLLESGNEQF
V gene: TRBV30; J gene: TRBJ1-6; CDR3 protein: AWSPVNSYNSPLH
V gene: TRBV5-1; J gene: TRBJ1-4; CDR3 protein: ASSGGGNEKLF
V gene: TRBV16; J gene: TRBJ2-7; CDR3 protein: ASSLRPGGNEQY
V gene: TRBV2; J gene: .; CDR3 protein: ASSIAPSTYEQY
V gene: TRBV21-1; J gene: TRBJ2-4; CDR3 protein: ASSKGGKGSKNIQY
V gene: TRBV9; J gene: TRBJ1-4; CDR3 protein: ASSVDGTGGEKLF
V gene: TRBV5-6; J gene: TRBJ1-1; CDR3 protein: ASSSSPGLEAF
V gene: TRBV4-1; J gene: TRBJ1-1; CDR3 protein: ASSQTRQGMNTEAF
V gene: TRBV11-1; J gene: TRBJ1-5; CDR3 protein: ASSLEYNQPQH
V gene: TRBV7-8; J gene: TRBJ1-2; CDR3 protein: ASSLDPRGGGPGGYT
V gene: TRBV5-6; J gene: TRBJ2-6; CDR3 protein: ASSRPTRSSGANVLT
V gene: TRBV5-1; J gene: TRBJ1-2; CDR3 protein: ASSYRQGLNYGYT
V gene: TRBV19; J gene: TRBJ1-1; CDR3 protein: ASSTPGLAPEAF